This T cell receptor beta chain is drawn from a study of T cell changes during pregnancy in multiple sclerosis. Sequenced by immunoSEQ multiplex PCR; TCRdb stores in-frame clones only, minus some. The repertoire holds roughly 50,000 clones, over 80% seen once, with around 0.25% in the top ten. V lost 4 bases and J 2 bases, leaving 9 bases between the germline ends. The CDR3 length is 13 residues. From germline, CDR1 is SGHRS and CDR2 YFSETQ. Material: CD4+ T cells from peripheral blood mononuclear cells, obtained in the third trimester of pregnancy. The rearrangement joins TRBV5-1 to TRBJ1-2, with a weak D call TRBD1 (5 bases). The source is a female donor with multiple sclerosis, enrolled in a pregnancy study. The CDR3 is CASSPRQNYGYTF. The CDR3 DNA reads TGCGCCAGCAGCCCTCGACAGAACTATGGCTACACCTTC.